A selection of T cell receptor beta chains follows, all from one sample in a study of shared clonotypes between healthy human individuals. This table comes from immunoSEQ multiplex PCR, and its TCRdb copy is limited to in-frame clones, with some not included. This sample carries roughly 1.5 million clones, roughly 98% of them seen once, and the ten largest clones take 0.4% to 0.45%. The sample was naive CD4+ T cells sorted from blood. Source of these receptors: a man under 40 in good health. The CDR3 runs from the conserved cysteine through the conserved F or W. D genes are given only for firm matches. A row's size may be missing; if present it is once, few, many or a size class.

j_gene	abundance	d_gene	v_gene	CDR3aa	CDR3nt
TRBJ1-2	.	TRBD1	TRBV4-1	CASSQGRQGAVGYTF	TGCGCCAGCAGCCAAGGTCGGCAGGGGGCTGTTGGCTACACCTTC
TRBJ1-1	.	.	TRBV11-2	CASSSPGHSEAFF	TGTGCCAGCAGCTCCCCGGGACACAGTGAAGCTTTCTTT
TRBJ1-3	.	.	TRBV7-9	CASSLALSGNTIYF	TGTGCCAGCAGCTTAGCCCTATCTGGAAACACCATATATTTT
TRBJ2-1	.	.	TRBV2	CASSRDLGRNEQFF	TGTGCCAGCAGTCGGGATTTGGGCCGAAATGAGCAGTTCTTC
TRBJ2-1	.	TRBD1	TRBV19	CASSGRQGFNNEQFF	TGTGCCAGTAGTGGACGACAGGGGTTTAACAATGAGCAGTTCTTC
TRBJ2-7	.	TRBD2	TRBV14	CASSQLSGSLGEQYF	TGTGCCAGCAGCCAATTAAGCGGGAGCTTAGGCGAGCAGTACTTC
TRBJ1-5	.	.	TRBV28	CASSSHQGGGNQPQHF	TGTGCCAGCAGTTCGCACCAGGGAGGGGGCAATCAGCCCCAGCATTTT
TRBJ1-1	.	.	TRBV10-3	CAIGSQGNTEAFF	TGTGCCATTGGGTCTCAGGGAAACACTGAAGCTTTCTTT
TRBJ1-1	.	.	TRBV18	CASSQSGTRNTEAFF	TGTGCCAGCTCACAATCCGGGACAAGGAACACTGAAGCTTTCTTT
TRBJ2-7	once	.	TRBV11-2	CASSQFRRGSEQYF	TGTGCCAGCAGCCAATTTCGAAGGGGATCCGAGCAGTACTTC
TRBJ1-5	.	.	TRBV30	CAWSAQGRGVGQPQHF	TGTGCCTGGAGTGCACAGGGACGGGGCGTTGGTCAGCCCCAGCATTTT
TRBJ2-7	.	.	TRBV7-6	CASSLALREQYF	TGTGCCAGCAGCTTAGCTCTGCGGGAGCAGTACTTC
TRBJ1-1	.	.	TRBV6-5	CASSYSRGPGAEAFF	TGTGCCAGCAGTTACTCGAGGGGCCCTGGCGCTGAAGCTTTCTTT
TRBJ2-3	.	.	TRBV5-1	CASSGSTDTQYF	TGCGCCAGCAGCGGCAGCACAGATACGCAGTATTTT
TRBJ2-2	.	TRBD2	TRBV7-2	CASSLVGLGGRATGELFF	TGTGCCAGCAGCTTAGTAGGCCTGGGCGGGAGGGCCACCGGGGAGCTGTTTTTT
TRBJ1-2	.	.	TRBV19	CASSKGPNYGYTF	TGTGCCAGTAGCAAGGGACCTAACTATGGCTACACCTTC
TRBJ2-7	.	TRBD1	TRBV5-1	CASSARQGAYEQYF	TGCGCCAGCAGCGCCCGACAGGGTGCCTACGAGCAGTACTTC
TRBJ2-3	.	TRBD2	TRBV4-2	CASSLGLAGEGTDTQYF	TGTGCCAGCAGCCTGGGACTAGCGGGAGAGGGTACAGATACGCAGTATTTT
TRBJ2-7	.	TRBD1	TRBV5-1	CASGGTGDYEQYF	TGCGCCAGCGGCGGGACAGGCGATTACGAGCAGTACTTC
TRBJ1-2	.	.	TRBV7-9	CAVSPRQTWTNGYTF	TGTGCCGTATCGCCGAGGCAAACATGGACCAATGGCTACACCTTC